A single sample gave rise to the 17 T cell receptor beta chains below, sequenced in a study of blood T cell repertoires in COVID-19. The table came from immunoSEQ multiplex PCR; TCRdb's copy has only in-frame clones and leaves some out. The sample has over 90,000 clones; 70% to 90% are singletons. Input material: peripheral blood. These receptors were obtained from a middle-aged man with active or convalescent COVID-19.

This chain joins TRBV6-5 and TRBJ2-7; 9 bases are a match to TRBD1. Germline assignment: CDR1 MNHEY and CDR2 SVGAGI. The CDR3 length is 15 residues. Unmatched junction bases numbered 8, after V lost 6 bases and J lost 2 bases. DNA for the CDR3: TGTGCCAGCAGACCCCCGGGACAGGGAACCTACGAGCAGTACTTC. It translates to CASRPPGQGTYEQYF.

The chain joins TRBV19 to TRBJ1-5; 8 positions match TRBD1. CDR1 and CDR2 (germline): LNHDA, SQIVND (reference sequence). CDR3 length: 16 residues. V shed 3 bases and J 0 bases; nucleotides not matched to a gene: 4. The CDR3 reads CASSIRGPSSNQPQHF. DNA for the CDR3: TGTGCCAGTAGTATCAGGGGGCCGAGTAGCAATCAGCCCCAGCATTTT.

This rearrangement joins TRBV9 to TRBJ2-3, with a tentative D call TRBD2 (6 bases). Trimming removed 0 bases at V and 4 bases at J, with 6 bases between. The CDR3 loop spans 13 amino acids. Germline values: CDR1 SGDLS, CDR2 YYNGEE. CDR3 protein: CASSVGLADTQYF. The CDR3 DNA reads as TGTGCCAGCAGCGTAGGACTAGCAGATACGCAGTATTTT.

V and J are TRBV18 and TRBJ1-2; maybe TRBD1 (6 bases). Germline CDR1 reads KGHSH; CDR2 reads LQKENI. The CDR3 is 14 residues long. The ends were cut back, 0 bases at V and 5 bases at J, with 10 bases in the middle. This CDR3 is CASSPPGQTYGYTF. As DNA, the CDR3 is TGTGCCAGCTCACCACCGGGACAAACTTATGGCTACACCTTC.

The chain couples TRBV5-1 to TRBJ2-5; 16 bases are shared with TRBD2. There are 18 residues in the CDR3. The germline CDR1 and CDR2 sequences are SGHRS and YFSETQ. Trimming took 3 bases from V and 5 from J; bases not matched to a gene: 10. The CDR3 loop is CASSSGTSGGARMETQYF. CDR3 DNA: TGCGCCAGCAGCTCCGGGACTAGCGGGGGGGCGCGTATGGAGACCCAGTACTTC.

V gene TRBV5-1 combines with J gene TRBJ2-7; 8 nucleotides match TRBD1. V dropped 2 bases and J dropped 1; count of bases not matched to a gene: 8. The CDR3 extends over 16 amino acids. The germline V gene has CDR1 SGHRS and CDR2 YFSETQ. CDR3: CASSFTGGTGSYEQYF. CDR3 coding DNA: TGCGCCAGCAGCTTCACCGGTGGGACAGGTTCCTACGAGCAGTACTTC.

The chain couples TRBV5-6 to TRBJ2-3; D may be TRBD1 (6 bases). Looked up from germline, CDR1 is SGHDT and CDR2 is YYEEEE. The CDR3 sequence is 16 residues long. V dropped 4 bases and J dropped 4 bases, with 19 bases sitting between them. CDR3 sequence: CASSAFPDRPADTQYF. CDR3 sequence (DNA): TGTGCCAGCAGCGCTTTCCCCGACAGGCCGGCAGATACGCAGTATTTT. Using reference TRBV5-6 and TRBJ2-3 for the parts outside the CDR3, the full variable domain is DAGVTQSPTHLIKTRGQQVTLRCSPKSGHDTVSWYQQALGQGPQFIFQYYEEEERQRGNFPDRFSGHQFPNYSSELNVNALLLGDSALYLCASSAFPDRPADTQYFGPGTRLTVL.

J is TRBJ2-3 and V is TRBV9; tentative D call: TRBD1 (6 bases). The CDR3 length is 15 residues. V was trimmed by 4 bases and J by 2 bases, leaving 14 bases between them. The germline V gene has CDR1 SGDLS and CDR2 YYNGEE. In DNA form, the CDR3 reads TGTGCCAGCAGCTCCCTCTGGGGGCACACAGATACGCAGTATTTT. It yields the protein CASSSLWGHTDTQYF.

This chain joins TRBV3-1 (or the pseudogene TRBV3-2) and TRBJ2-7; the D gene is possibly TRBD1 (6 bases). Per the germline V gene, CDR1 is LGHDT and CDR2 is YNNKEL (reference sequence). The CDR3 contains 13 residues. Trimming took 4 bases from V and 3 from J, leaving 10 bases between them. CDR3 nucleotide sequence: TGTGCCAGCAGCCCGGACAGCCGCTACGAGCAGTACTTC. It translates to CASSPDSRYEQYF.

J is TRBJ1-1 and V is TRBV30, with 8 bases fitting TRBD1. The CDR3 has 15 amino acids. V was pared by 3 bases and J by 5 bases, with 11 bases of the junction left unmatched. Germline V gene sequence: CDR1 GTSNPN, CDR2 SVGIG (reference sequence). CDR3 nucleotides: TGTGCCTGGAGGACTCGACAGGGGAAGATGACTGAAGCTTTCTTT. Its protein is CAWRTRQGKMTEAFF.

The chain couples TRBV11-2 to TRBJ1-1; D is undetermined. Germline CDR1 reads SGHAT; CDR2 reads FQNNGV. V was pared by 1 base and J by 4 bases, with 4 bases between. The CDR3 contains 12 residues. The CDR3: CASSLVSTEAFF. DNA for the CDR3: TGTGCCAGCAGCTTAGTTAGCACTGAAGCTTTCTTT.

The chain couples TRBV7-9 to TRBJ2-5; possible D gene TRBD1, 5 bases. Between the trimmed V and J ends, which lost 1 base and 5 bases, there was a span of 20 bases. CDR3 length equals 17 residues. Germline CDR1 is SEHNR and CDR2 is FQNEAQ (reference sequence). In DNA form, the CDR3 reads TGTGCCAGCAGCTTAGGACAGTCGGTATGGAGCTCGGAGACCCAGTACTTC. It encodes CASSLGQSVWSSETQYF.

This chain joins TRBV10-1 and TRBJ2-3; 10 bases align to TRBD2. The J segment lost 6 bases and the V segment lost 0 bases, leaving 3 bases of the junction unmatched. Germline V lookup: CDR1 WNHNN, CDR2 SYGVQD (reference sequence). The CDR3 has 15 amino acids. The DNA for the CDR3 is TGCGCCAGCAGTGAGTCGAGCGGGGGGGCGGATACGCAGTATTTT. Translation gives CASSESSGGADTQYF.

CDR3 region: CASSQGSSTGELFF. CDR3 in DNA: TGTGCCAGCAGCCAAGGTAGCAGCACCGGGGAGCTGTTTTTT. This chain links TRBV14 with TRBJ2-2, with unresolved D. Trimming pared 1 base from V and 4 bases from J, leaving 7 bases between. This CDR3 comprises 14 residues. The germline CDR1 and CDR2 sequences are SGHDN and FVKESK.

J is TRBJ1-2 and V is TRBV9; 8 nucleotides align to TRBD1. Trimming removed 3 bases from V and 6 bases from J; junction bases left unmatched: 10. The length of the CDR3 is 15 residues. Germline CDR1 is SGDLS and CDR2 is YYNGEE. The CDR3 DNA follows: TGTGCCAGCAGCGCTTGGACAGGGAGGGCGGATGGCTACACCTTC. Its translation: CASSAWTGRADGYTF.

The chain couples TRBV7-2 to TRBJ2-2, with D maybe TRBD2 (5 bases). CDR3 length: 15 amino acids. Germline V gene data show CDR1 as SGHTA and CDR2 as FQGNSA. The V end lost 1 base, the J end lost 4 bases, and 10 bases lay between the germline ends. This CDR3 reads CASSLGGLGTGELFF. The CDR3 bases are TGTGCCAGCAGCTTAGGCGGGTTAGGCACCGGGGAGCTGTTTTTT.

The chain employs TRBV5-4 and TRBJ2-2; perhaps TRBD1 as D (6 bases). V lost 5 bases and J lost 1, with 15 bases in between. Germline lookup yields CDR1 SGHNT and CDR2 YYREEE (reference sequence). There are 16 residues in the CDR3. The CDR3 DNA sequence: TGTGCCAGCAGTTCCGAGATAGGGGGGAACACCGGGGAGCTGTTTTTT. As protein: CASSSEIGGNTGELFF. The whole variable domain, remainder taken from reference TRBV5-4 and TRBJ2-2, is ETGVTQSPTHLIKTRGQQVTLRCSSQSGHNTVSWYQQALGQGPQFIFQYYREEENGRGNFPPRFSGLQFPNYSSELNVNALELDDSALYLCASSSEIGGNTGELFFGEGSRLTVL.